Included here is one T cell receptor (beta chain) sequence, with context. Germline trimming cut 1 base from V and 5 bases from J; bases unmatched to any gene: 7. This CDR3 has 15 residues. CDR1 is SQVTM and CDR2 is ANQGSEA in the germline V gene. The sample comes from a study of high-grade serous ovarian cancer treatment subgroups. Data came from immunoSEQ multiplex PCR; TCRdb stores just in-frame clones and leaves some out. Among under 5,500 clones listed, 60% to 80% were seen once. Tumor tissue was taken before any definitive surgery or chemotherapy was given. Sequenced material: tumor tissue. The genes are TRBV29-1 and TRBJ2-2; TRBD1 matches 7 bases. This receptor was taken from a human donor with high-grade serous ovarian cancer. The CDR3 loop is CSVEGGGRGTGELFF. CDR3 in DNA: TGCAGCGTTGAAGGCGGTGGCAGGGGGACCGGGGAGCTGTTTTTT.